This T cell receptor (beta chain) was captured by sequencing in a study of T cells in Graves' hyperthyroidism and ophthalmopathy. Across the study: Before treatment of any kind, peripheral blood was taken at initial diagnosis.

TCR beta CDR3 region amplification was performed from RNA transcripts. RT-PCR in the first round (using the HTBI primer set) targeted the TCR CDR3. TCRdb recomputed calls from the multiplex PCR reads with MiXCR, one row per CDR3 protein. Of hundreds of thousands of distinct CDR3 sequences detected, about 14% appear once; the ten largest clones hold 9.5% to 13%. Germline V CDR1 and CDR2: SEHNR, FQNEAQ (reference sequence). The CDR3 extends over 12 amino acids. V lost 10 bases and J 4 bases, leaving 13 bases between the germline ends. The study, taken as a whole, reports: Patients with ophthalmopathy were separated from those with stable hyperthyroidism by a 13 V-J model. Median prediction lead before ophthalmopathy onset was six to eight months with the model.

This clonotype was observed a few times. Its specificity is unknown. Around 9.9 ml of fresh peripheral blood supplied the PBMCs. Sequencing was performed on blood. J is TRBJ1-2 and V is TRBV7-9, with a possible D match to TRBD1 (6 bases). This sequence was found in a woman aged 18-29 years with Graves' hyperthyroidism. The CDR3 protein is CATAGESYGYTF. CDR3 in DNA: TGTGCCACCGCAGGGGAGAGCTATGGCTACACCTTC.